This T cell receptor beta chain was obtained from a study of shared clonotypes between healthy human individuals (dated by TCRdb to 2020 to 2022). About the investigation overall: A couple of women and a few men aged 18 to 49 years were included in the cohort. For each donor, CD4 naive and CD4 memory were each given three plates, CD8 naive was given two plates, and CD8 memory was given one plate. To estimate repertoire size and how much clonotypes are shared between individuals, the study performed deep sequencing of blood TCR repertoires from a few healthy adults. Different laboratories and diverse techniques were used to prepare libraries and sequence TCR repertoires, to increase sequencing depth and limit assay-specific biases. Leukapheresis yielded between about 0.9 and 9 billion PBMCs per donor. Here is what the overall study found, with its caveats: Compared with non-shared clonotypes, the clonotypes found in all four sorted-subset donors had higher generation probabilities. Sampling was restricted to blood, and TCR repertoires in tissue are likely to differ from TCR repertoires in blood. Sharing across a few donors was observed for around 5% of naive CD4, about 3.2% of naive CD8, 2% to 2.5% of memory CD4, and roughly 0.4% of memory CD8 clonotypes. Larger estimated clonotype richness was generally found for naive subsets than for memory subsets. Pairwise subsampling led to the expectation that sequencing depth would affect the degree of clonotype sharing among donors. The small number of donors limited the genetic and exposure-history diversity represented. Rarefaction of sorted-subset datasets indicated incomplete sequencing despite the large sequencing depth.

In the case of this clone: Its antigen is still unknown. No per-base quality is available; no much larger clone lies one base away.

Using the deep immunoSEQ assay, TCR CDR3 regions were amplified from genomic DNA by multiplex PCR. Extracted genomic DNA from each cell subset was distributed evenly across all wells of several immunoSEQ 96-well plates, and each plate was treated as a replicate. For sorted subsets, each replicate PCR was loaded with approximately 200 ng genomic DNA, equivalent to 30,000 to 35,000 T cell genomes. Purified libraries were quantified with a Qubit 3.0 fluorometer, sized on a Bioanalyzer 2100, and re-quantified with the KAPA Library Quantification kit. Each immunoSEQ 96-well plate was sequenced on its own single-read 150-cycle Illumina NextSeq 550 flow cell. The paper's processing steps were these. Because the immunoSEQ output included only junctional sequences and no quality scores, the filtering could not be the same as the filtering used for full-length reads. Sequences were annotated with PyIR, a Python wrapper for IgBLAST v1.9, using IMGT germline references to assign V/J genes and CDR3. Reads were removed for weak V/J assignments (E-value above 1e-6), missing CDR3, stop codons, out-of-frame junctions, or ambiguous translated residues. V3J clonotypes were defined as sequences sharing an identical inferred V gene, J gene, and CDR3 amino acid sequence. Percentage overlap between repertoires was computed as shared unique clonotypes divided by the size of the smaller repertoire. Repertoire richness was assessed with RTK rarefaction, the Chao1 estimator, and Recon v2.1 estimates of unobserved clonotypes. OLGA was used to compute generation probabilities for all TCRbeta clonotypes that the gDNA method yielded from a few donors. TCRdb took this table from immuneACCESS and kept in-frame rearrangements with V and J called. Such tables lack part of the clones; where checked against another copy, unresolved V genes explain under half of the gap, and the rest is unexplained. D and trimming were read from the DNA, whereas the V and J calls and clone size are those reported in that table. This sample holds roughly 1,500,000 clones; about 98% were observed only once. The biggest ten clones account for about 0.4% of the sample.

The donors were healthy, HIV-negative adults who had no recently reported acute infections or vaccinations. Only Caucasian adults living in Nashville, Tennessee, USA were represented among the donors. CD4+ T cells were enriched by magnetic negative selection, after which naive cells were positively selected on CD45RA and the negative fraction was taken as the memory subset. After blood collection by leukapheresis, PBMCs were isolated using Ficoll-Histopaque density gradient centrifugation and then cryopreserved in the vapor phase of liquid nitrogen. Purity and quantity of every magnetically sorted T cell population were checked by analytical flow cytometry. Genomic DNA was isolated from each sorted fraction and quantified by UV absorbance on a Nanodrop 2000c. The trim is 5 bases for V and 0 bases for J, with a gap of 7 bases between the germline ends. The germline V gene sets CDR1 to MNHNS and CDR2 to SASEGT. The CDR3 goes from the cysteine to the phenylalanine over 13 residues. Only the CDR3 DNA is retained, 39 bases long and in frame from the first base.

Specimen: naive CD4+ T cells sorted from blood. What this sample's cell subset or site label stands for: CD45RA+ positively selected. The rearrangement combines TRBV6-1 with TRBJ1-2, with a tentative D gene TRBD1 over 5 matching bases. This receptor was identified in a man younger than 40 in good health. The bases are TGTGCCAGCAGTATGACAGCTAACTATGGCTACACCTTC. Its coded protein is CASSMTANYGYTF.